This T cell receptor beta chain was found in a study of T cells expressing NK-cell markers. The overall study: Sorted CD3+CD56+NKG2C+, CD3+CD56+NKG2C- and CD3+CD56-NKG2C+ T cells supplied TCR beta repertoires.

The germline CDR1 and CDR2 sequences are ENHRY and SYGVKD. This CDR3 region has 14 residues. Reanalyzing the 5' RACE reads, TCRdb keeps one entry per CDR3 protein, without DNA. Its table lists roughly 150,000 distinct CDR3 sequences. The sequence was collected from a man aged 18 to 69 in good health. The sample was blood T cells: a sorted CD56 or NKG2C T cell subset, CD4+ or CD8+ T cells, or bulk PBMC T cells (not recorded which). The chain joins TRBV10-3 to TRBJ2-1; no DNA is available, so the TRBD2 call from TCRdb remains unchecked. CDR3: CATKGGGGANEQFF.